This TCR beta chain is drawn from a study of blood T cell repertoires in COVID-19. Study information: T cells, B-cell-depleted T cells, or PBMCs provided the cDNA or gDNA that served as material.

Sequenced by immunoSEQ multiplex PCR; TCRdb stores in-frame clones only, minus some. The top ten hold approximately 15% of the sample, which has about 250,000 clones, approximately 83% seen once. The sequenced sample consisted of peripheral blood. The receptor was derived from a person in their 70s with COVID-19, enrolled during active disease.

Written as DNA, the CDR3 is TGTGCCAGCAGTGCGACCGCTACCAACAGGGGAGGCGGCAATGAGCAGTTCTTC. Amino acid sequence: CASSATATNRGGGNEQFF. V is TRBV6-4 and J is TRBJ2-1; the D gene is possibly TRBD1 (7 bases). From germline, CDR1 is MRHNA and CDR2 SNTAGT. The CDR3 spans 18 residues. V was pared by 4 bases and J by 6 bases, with 25 bases between.